This T cell receptor (beta chain) was captured by sequencing in a study of blood T cell repertoires in COVID-19. The wider study: Spain, Italy and the United States supplied samples that represented acute and convalescent COVID-19.

CDR1 is MNHEY, CDR2 SVGEGT, per germline. The CDR3 consists of 14 residues. Trimming stripped 4 bases from V and 9 bases from J, with 16 bases between. Methods used by the authors: Amplification of reference gene primers provided the estimated nucleated cell counts. The protocol was immunoSEQ multiplex PCR, while the TCRdb copy is restricted to in-frame clones and leaves out a portion. V and J calls and clone size come straight from that table; D and trimming were deduced from the DNA. Of more than 90,000 clones listed, 82% are singletons. The V gene is TRBV6-2 or TRBV6-3, the J gene TRBJ2-1; D is perhaps TRBD1 (6 bases). The specimen sequenced was peripheral blood. The clonotype comes from a man aged 70-80 years with acute or convalescent COVID-19. The CDR3 reads CASSSATGQAEQFF. In DNA, the CDR3 is TGTGCCAGCAGTTCCGCTACAGGGCAGGCTGAGCAGTTCTTC.